This T cell receptor (beta chain) was sequenced for a study of beta chain features in type 1 diabetes. General study results and limits: Among type 1 diabetes patients, VDJ junctions had fewer insertions and more deletions. When Type 1 diabetes patients were examined, their TCRB CDR3s proved moderately but significantly shorter in all four CD4+ subsets. Relative to healthy donors, patients appeared to have naive, central memory and Treg TCRB repertoires that were more similar.

V was clipped by 6 bases and J by 5 bases; unmatched bases: 8. CDR1 is SGHNT and CDR2 is YYREEE in the germline V gene (reference sequence). There are 15 residues in the CDR3. Via CD45RO/CCR7/CD25/CD127/CD95/CD27, cells of the CD4+ naive, central memory, regulatory and stem cell-like memory subsets were sorted. Isolated RNA was reverse transcribed in full, so expressed TCRB transcripts were sequenced. The read count averaged about 3.6 million across naive, central memory and regulatory T cell samples. Profiled with immunoSEQ multiplex PCR; TCRdb holds only in-frame clones, not every one. The sample consists of around 240,000 clones, roughly 17% of them appearing once. About this clone: The antigen is unknown.

The chain uses TRBV5-4 and TRBJ2-1; 10 positions agree with TRBD2. This sequence was found in a man younger than 40 with type 1 diabetes. The source material was naive CD4+ T cells from blood. CDR3 DNA: TGTGCCAGCAACTTTGGACTAGCGGCTAACAATGAGCAGTTCTTC. Its protein is CASNFGLAANNEQFF.